This TCR beta chain was identified during a study of beta chain features in type 1 diabetes. Study-wide points: A cDNA-based sequencing approach could over-represent cells with high TCR expression.

The study reverse transcribed the entire isolated RNA, so it sequenced expressed TCRB transcripts. This table comes from immunoSEQ multiplex PCR, and its TCRdb copy is limited to in-frame clones, with some not included. The sample has 350,000 to 450,000 clones; about 16% are singletons. Each population that was sorted was more than 98% pure. In this sample, this clone turned up a few times. No antigen is known for it. The CDR3 spans 16 residues. V dropped 5 bases and J dropped 0; count of bases not matched to a gene: 3. Germline values: CDR1 LNHNV, CDR2 YYDKDF (reference sequence). Material for sequencing was naive CD4+ T cells from blood. V is TRBV15 and J is TRBJ2-1; 11 bases map to TRBD2. The clonotype comes from a woman aged 18-29 years in good health. CDR3 coding DNA: TGTGCCACCAGCGGCACTAGCGGGAGCTCCTACAATGAGCAGTTCTTC. The encoded protein is CATSGTSGSSYNEQFF.